Described below is a single T cell receptor beta chain sequence and its context. Its antigen is undetermined. The data were produced by immunoSEQ multiplex PCR, yet TCRdb's version contains in-frame clones alone and is incomplete. The sample shows more than 2 million clones, approximately 95% of them seen only once. The data were taken from a study of shared clonotypes between healthy human individuals. Study information: Samples came from a couple of female and a few male donors aged 18 to 49. Study findings and constraints: Blood was the only sampled material, and tissue repertoires likely differ.

V lost 6 bases, J lost 10 bases, and 13 bases lay in between. This CDR3 is built from 13 residues. Germline V gives CDR1 SGHAT, CDR2 FQNNGV. This sequence joins TRBV11-2 and TRBJ1-6; tentative D call: TRBD1 (5 bases). The receptor's source is a man aged 18 to 29 in good health. Sequencing was performed on naive CD4+ T cells sorted from blood. Sample subset: CD45RA+ positively selected. CDR3 residues: CASSLTAPSPLHF. Written as DNA, the CDR3 is TGTGCCAGCAGTCTGACAGCCCCGTCACCCCTCCACTTT. The variable domain in full, completed from reference TRBV11-2 and TRBJ1-6, reads EAGVAQSPRYKIIEKRQSVAFWCNPISGHATLYWYQQILGQGPKLLIQFQNNGVVDDSQLPKDRFSAERLKGVDSTLKIQPAKLEDSAVYLCASSLTAPSPLHFGNGTRLTVT.